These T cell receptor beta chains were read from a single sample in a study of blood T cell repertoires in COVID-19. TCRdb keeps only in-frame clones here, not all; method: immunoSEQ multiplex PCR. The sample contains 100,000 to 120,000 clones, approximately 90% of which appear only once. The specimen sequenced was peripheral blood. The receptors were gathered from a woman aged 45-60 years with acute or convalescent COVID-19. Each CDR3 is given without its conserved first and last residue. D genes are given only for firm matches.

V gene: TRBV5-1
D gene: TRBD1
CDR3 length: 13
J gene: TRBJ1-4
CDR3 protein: ASSVGQGANEKLF

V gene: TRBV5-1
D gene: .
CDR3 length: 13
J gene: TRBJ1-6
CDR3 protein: ASSLEAGANSPLH

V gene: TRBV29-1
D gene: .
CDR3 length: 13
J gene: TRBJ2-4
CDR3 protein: SASHGGLAKNIQY

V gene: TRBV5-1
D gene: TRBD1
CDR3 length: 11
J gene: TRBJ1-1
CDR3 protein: ASSLTGGTEAF

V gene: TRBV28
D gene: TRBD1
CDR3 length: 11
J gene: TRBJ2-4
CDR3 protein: ASSLGQGNIQY

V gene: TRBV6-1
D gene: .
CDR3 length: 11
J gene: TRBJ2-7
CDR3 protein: ASREGLNYEQY

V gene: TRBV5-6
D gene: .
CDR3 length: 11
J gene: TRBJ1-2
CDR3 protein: ASSLAGWYGYT

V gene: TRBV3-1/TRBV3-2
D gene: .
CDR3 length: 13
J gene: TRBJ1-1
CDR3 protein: ASSLRDGGLIEAF

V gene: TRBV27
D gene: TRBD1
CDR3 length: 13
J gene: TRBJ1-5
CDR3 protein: ASSSSAGGNQPQH

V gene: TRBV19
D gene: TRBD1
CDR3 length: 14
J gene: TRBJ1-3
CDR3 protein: ASSIFRGYSGNTIY

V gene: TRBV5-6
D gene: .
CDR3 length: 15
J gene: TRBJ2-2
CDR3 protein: ASSWVRQGSGTGELF

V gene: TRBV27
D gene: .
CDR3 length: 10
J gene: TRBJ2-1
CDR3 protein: ATVRGPNEQF

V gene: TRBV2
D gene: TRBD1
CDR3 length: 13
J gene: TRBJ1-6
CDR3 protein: ASSLGQNYNSPLH

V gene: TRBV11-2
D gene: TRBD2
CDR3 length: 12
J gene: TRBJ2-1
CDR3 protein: ASSPIGTTSEQF

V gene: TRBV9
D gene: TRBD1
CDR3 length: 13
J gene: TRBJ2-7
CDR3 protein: ASSTGQGVPYEQY

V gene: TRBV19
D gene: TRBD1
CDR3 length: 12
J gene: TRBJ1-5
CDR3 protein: ASSPGGRDQPQH

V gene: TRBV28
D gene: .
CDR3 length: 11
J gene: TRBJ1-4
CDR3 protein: ASAGIFFEKLF

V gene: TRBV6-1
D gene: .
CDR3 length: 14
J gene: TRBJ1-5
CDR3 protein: ASSEQAGGLNQPQH

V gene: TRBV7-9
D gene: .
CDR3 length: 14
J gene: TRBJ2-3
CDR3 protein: ASSLAPGLLTDTQY

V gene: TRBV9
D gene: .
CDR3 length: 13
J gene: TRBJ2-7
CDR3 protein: ASSPGLTLSYEQY

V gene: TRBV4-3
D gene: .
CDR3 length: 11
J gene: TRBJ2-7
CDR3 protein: ASSQHSGYEQY

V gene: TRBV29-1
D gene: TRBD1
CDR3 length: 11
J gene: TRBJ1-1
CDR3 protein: SVGRDRNTEAF

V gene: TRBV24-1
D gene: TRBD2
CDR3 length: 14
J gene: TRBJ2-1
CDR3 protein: ATSDSGLAGSNEQF

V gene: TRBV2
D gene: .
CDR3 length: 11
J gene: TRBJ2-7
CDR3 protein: ASSVLSSYEQY

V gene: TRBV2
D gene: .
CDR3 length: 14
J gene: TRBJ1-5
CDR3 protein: ASRPGGPYSNQPQH

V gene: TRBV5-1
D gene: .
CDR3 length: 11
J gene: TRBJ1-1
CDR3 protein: ASSSGPNTEAF

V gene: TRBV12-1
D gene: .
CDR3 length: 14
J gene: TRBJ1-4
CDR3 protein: ASSPPVGGGHEKLF

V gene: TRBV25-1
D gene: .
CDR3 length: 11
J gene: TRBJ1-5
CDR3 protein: ASSEGGAQPQH

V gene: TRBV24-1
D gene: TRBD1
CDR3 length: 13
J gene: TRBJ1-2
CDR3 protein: ATSDPGQGIDGYT

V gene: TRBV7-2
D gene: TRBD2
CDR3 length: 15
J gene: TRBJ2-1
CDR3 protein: ASSLMYGLAGVNEQF

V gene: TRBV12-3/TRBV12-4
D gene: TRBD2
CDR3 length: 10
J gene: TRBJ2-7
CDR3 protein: ATSGGVDEQY

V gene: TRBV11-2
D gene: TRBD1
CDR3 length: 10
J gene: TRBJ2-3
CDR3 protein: ASDRGTDTQY

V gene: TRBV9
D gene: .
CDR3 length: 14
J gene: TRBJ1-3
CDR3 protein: ASSPGQPYSGNTIY

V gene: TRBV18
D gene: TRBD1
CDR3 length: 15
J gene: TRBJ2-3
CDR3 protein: ASSPLLGQGGSDTQY

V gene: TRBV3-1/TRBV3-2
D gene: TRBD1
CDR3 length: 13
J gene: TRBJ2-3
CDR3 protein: ASSHPGTGTDTQY

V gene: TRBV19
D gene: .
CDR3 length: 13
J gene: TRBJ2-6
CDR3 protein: ASSIGGSGANVLT

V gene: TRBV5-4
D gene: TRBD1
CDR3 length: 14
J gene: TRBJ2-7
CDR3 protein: ASSLSSGQGWNEQY

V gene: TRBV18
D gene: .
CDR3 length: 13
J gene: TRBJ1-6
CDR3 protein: ASSPRRGLNSPLH

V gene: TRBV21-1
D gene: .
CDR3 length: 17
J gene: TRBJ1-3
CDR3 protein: ASSLYRGSVWRAGNTIY

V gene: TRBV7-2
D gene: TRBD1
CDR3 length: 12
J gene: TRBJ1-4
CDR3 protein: ASSLGTGVKKLF

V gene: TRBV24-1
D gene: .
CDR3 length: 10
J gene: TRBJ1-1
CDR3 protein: ATSDAGTRAF

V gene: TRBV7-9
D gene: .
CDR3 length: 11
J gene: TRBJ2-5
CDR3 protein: ASSWDGGETQY

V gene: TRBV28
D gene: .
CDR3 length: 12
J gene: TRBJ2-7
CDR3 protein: ASSLTTVIGEQY

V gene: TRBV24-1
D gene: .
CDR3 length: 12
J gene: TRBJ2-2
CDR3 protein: ATEAGTSTGELF

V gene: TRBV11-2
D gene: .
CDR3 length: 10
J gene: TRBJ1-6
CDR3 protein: ASSFFNSPLH

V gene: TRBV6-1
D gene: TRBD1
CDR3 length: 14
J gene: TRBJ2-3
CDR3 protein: ASSEYVTGGADTQY

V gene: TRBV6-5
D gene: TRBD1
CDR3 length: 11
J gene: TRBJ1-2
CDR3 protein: ASRGQASDGYT

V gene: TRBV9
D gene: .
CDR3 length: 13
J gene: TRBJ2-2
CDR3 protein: ASSVGIGRTGELF

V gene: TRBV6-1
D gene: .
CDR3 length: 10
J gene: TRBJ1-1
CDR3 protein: ASSEVGTEAF

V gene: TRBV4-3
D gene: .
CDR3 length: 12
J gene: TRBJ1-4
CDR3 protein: ASSQDPLTGKLF

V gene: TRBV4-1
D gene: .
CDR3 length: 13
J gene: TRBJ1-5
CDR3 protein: ASSQDRGMGQPQH

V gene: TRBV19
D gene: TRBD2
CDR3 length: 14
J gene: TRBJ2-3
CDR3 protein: ASSPSSSGGTDTQY

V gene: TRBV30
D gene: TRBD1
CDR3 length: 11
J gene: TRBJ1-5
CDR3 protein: AWSTQGAQPQH